This T cell receptor beta chain was sequenced during a study of Ad26.COV2.S vaccination and SARS-CoV-2 variants (dated by TCRdb to 2020 to 2022). A note on the overall study: Donors in the vaccine arm were drawn from COV1001, a phase I-IIa trial of Ad26.COV2.S in healthy adults that was multicentre, randomized, double-blind and placebo-controlled. Ad26.COV2.S was administered intramuscularly at 5 x 10^10 or 1 x 10^11 viral particles, either as a single shot or as two shots given 56 days apart. Sequencing of the TCRbeta repertoire served to evaluate the specificity and breadth of SARS-CoV-2-reactive T cell receptors following Ad26.COV2.S vaccination. The TCR-sequenced set comprised approximately 32 samples: some 19 Ad26.COV2.S vaccine recipients, 5 placebo recipients and 8 SARS-CoV-2 convalescent individuals. Participants in the trial were split at random into five groups of five each, receiving low-dose or high-dose Ad26.COV2.S once or twice, or else placebo on both occasions. Blinding of investigators to trial group allocation was maintained during experiments and outcome assessment. General conclusions and limits of the study: Comparable non-spike TCR breadth was observed between vaccine and placebo recipients, consistent with only spike being contained in the vaccine. The authors noted that the TCR breadth and depth analyses may have underestimated total T cell responses. After vaccination, spike-specific CD8+ and CD4+ T cell responses were reported to show substantial breadth. Spike-specific TCR breadth was higher in Ad26.COV2.S recipients than in placebo recipients (P = 0.0014). Comparing responses between vaccine doses or regimens was not something the study was powered to do.

Via the germline V gene, CDR1 is SGDLS and CDR2 YYNGEE. Reading from cysteine to phenylalanine, the CDR3 counts 15 amino acids. Here the CDR3 DNA is all that survives: 45 bases in frame from base 1. The V end gives up 0 bases and the J end 8 bases, leaving 8 bases in the junction not matched to a gene. As for this clone: There is no known antigen for this receptor. Per-base qualities were not stored, and no clone one base away is much larger.

This specimen's treatment or condition label, interpreted: around 19 received Ad26.COV2.S at low or high dose, single or two shots; 5 received placebo; per-sample allocation not given. Repertoires of vaccine and placebo recipients were sequenced from samples collected on day 63 after the first injection. Between 29 July and 7 August 2020, Cohort 1b enrolled some 25 adults aged 18-55 years at one site in Boston, USA. Ad26.COV2.S consisted of a replication-incompetent adenovirus type 26 vector by which a prefusion-stabilized SARS-CoV-2 spike protein from the original Wuhan strain was expressed. The immunoSEQ Assay was the method used to sequence TCRbeta CDR3 regions. After extraction, genomic DNA underwent amplification by bias-controlled multiplex PCR, followed by high-throughput sequencing. The authors processed their data as follows. To quantify the absolute abundance of every unique TCRbeta CDR3 region, sequences were collapsed and filtered. T cell fraction was estimated by normalization of TCRbeta template counts to usable DNA, with usable DNA being measured through amplification of reference genes present in all nucleated cells. Repertoire TCRs were annotated as SARS-CoV-2-specific when V gene, CDR3 amino acid sequence and J gene were exactly matched to a known reactive TCR set. The reference SARS-CoV-2 TCR set was derived from MIRA and filtered for enrichment in COVID-19-positive ImmuneCODE repertoires, a step that removed public or cross-reactive TCRs. Drawing on the MIRA antigens, annotated TCRs were analysed further at the level of specific ORF or position within ORF. Breadth was defined as annotated unique rearrangements over total unique productive rearrangements; depth was the summed frequency of those rearrangements. TCR breadth was compared between groups using two-sided Wilcoxon rank-sum tests. The immuneACCESS repertoire file appears here via TCRdb, limited to in-frame rearrangements. These files lack a portion of the clones; in checked studies, under half of the deficit traces to unresolved V genes, and the cause of the others is not known. V and J calls and clone size are given by that table; D and trimming were obtained from the DNA. In all, the sample holds about 320,000 clones, and more than 70% of those were seen once. Of the sample, roughly 2.1% falls within the top ten clones.

This clonotype originated in a person aged 18 to 65 who received the Ad26.COV2.S COVID-19 vaccine or a placebo. Sequences were derived from peripheral blood, sampled in a trial of Ad26.COV2.S vaccine versus placebo. The chain couples TRBV9 to TRBJ2-3, and 8 junctional nucleotides match TRBD2. The CDR3 reads as follows: CASSVVSGAGGTQYF. The sequence in DNA is TGTGCCAGCAGCGTAGTTAGCGGGGCTGGCGGTACGCAGTATTTT.